This T cell receptor beta chain was profiled in a study of T cell changes during pregnancy in multiple sclerosis. Sequencing used immunoSEQ multiplex PCR; TCRdb keeps in-frame clones, though not all of them. The table has tens of thousands of clones, less than 95% seen once. The source was CD4+ T cells from peripheral blood mononuclear cells, collected in the third trimester of pregnancy. The origin of this receptor is a female donor with multiple sclerosis, enrolled in a pregnancy study.

This CDR3 is CASSLTGTGNTIYF. The DNA for the CDR3 is TGCGCCAGCAGCTTGACAGGGACTGGAAACACCATATATTTT. J is TRBJ1-3 and V is TRBV5-1; D perhaps matches TRBD1 (6 bases). CDR3 length equals 14 residues. V dropped 1 base and J dropped 2 bases, with 7 bases sitting between them. From germline, CDR1 is SGHRS and CDR2 YFSETQ.